The source of this T cell receptor beta chain is a study of blood T cells in healthy people across ages. CDR1 and CDR2 from the germline V gene are LGHNA and YSLEER. Trimming left V 0 bases short and J 2 bases short, with 10 bases between. The CDR3 loop spans 15 amino acids. A second roughly 7 to 11 cycle PCR used barcoded and J-beta primers. TCRdb processed the 5' RACE reads anew with MiXCR; each CDR3 protein has one entry. The table shows 800,000 to 1,300,000 distinct CDR3 sequences, with under 30% occurring only once. The sample also formed part of further work on T cells of mothers and their children. This second report adds: The donor cohort consisted of three healthy Caucasian mothers and their six children.

Sequences were obtained from blood. The chain has TRBV4-3 and TRBJ1-2, with D uncertain. The receptor was isolated from a girl aged 2 to 10 in good health. CDR3 bases: TGCGCCAGCAGCCAAGATTGGAGGGAAAACTATGGCTACACCTTC. It encodes CASSQDWRENYGYTF.